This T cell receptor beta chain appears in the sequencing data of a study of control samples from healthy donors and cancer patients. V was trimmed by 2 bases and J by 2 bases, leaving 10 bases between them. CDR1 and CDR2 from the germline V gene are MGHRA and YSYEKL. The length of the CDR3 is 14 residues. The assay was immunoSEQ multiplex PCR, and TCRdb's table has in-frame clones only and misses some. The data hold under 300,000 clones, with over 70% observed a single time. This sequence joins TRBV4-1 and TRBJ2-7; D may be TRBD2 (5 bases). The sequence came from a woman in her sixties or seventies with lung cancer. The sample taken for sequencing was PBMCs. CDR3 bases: TGCGCCAGCAGCCAAAGAGGGCGGGCCTACGAGCAGTACTTC. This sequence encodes CASSQRGRAYEQYF.